This T cell receptor beta chain appears in the sequencing data of a study of OX40 agonist ivuxolimab in advanced cancers. Background on the whole study: The costimulatory receptor OX40 (CD134) was targeted by ivuxolimab, a fully human IgG2 agonistic monoclonal antibody. Intravenous ivuxolimab was administered to patients every 2 weeks at six dose levels: 0.01, 0.1, 0.3, 1.5, 3 and 10 mg/kg. Among the 50 to 55 dose-escalation patients, about 19 had hepatocellular carcinoma, about 15 melanoma, 9 renal cell carcinoma and 9 head and neck cancer. The dose-escalation cohort was about 83% male with a mean age of roughly 62 years, ranging from roughly 23 to 90. Patients were allowed to have had prior anti-PD-1, anti-PD-L1 or anti-CTLA-4 therapy, and roughly 40% of the dose-escalation patients had been treated with checkpoint inhibitors. Partial responses occurred in three dose-escalation patients: two with cutaneous melanoma and one with hepatocellular carcinoma. Peripheral TCRbeta sequencing was intended to test whether TCR sequence diversity was altered and clonal T-cell expansion was caused by ivuxolimab. The paper reports the monotherapy dose-escalation portion (N of about 50 patients) of the phase I ivuxolimab trial.

Comments on this clone: This clone's antigen is unknown. No much larger clone is present one base from it, and per-base qualities are unavailable.

Genomic DNA was isolated from the sorted cells so that the TCRbeta CDR3 region could be sequenced. TCRbeta CDR3 regions were sequenced using the immunoSEQ Assay. In its TCRdb copy, this immuneACCESS table keeps in-frame sequences only and misses some clones. Where compared with another copy, unresolved V genes explain less than half of these, and the others have no known cause. Counted in this sample were tens of thousands of clones; 92% of them appeared once. The biggest ten clones account for 0.44% of the sample. Study-wide conclusions, independent of this receptor: Low levels of normalized T-cell clonal expansion were also seen in some nonresponding patients. At doses of 0.1 to 3.0 mg/kg, clonal expansion of both CD4+ and CD8+ blood T cells was observed from baseline to week 6. The antigen specificity of the clonally expanded peripheral T cells was not determined. After ivuxolimab, expanded clones were on average more numerous among CD8+ T cells than among CD4+ T cells. Partial responders in the 0.1-3.0 mg/kg groups had among the lowest normalized peripheral clonal expansion, especially among CD8+ T cells.

The germline V gene yields LGHNA for CDR1 and YSLEER for CDR2. V loses 0 bases of germline sequence and J loses 0 bases, and the interval between the two ends is 13 bases. The CDR3 covers 17 residues, taking in both the cysteine and the phenylalanine. Only the CDR3 portion is preserved as DNA: 51 bases, with reading frame beginning at the first base. Patients with a history of autoimmune disease or receiving systemic immunosuppression were excluded from the trial. Peripheral blood for TCR sequencing was collected from all dose cohorts at baseline, on cycle 4 day 1, and on cycle 7 day 1. Samples were obtained from an open-label, multicenter, first-in-human phase I dose-escalation trial of ivuxolimab. The trial enrolled adults with locally advanced or metastatic head and neck squamous cell, hepatocellular, melanoma or renal cell carcinoma. Before TCR sequencing, CD4+ T cells and CD8+ T cells were sorted from peripheral blood as separate populations.

The clonotype comes from an adult with an advanced solid tumor such as melanoma, head and neck, liver or kidney cancer. The V gene is TRBV4-3 and the J gene is TRBJ2-3, with the D gene uncertain. Sequenced here: CD4+ or CD8+ T cells sorted from blood, sampled in a trial of the OX40 agonist ivuxolimab. The DNA sequence is given as TGCGCCAGCAGCCAAGAACTGGCTCATCCTAGCACAGATACGCAGTATTTT. Translated, this gives CASSQELAHPSTDTQYF.